This record looks at one T cell receptor (beta chain) sequence and its context. Antigen unknown. The CDR3 extends over 14 amino acids. V shed 4 bases and J shed 4 bases, with 14 bases lying between them. The data are from a study of regulatory dendritic cells for organ transplantation. Sorted T cells were CFSE-labeled and cultured four to five days with allogeneic regulatory or mature dendritic cells at 1:10. Generated by immunoSEQ multiplex PCR, the TCRdb table keeps only in-frame clones and is missing some. This sample has approximately 5,400 clones, with roughly 79% found just once. Source material: memory CD8+ T cells from blood cultured with regulatory dendritic cells. Regarding subset: CD45RO+ memory T cells. The clonotype comes from a human donor in good health. The chain joins TRBV7-1 to TRBJ2-7; D possibly corresponds to TRBD2 (6 bases). TRBV7-1 is recorded as an ORF, its role being uncertain. CDR3 residues: CASSLLPGAYEQYF. In DNA, the CDR3 is TGTGCCAGCAGCTTACTACCGGGAGCATACGAGCAGTACTTC.